This is a list of T cell receptor beta chains from one sample in a study of T-cell reconstitution after alpha-beta-depleted transplantation in children. TCRdb used MiXCR to reprocess the PCR reads, holding one entry per CDR3 protein. The sample shows hundreds of thousands of distinct CDR3 sequences, approximately 13% of them seen only once. The sequencing here drew on PBMCs, mostly from graft donor cells, taken 360 days after TCRalphabeta/CD19-depleted stem cell transplant. Receptors originate from a male patient aged 10 to 17 who had a stem cell transplant for acute myeloid leukemia, so the T cells may come from the graft donor. Both conserved end residues are part of each CDR3. D genes are given only for firm matches. Where a row states a size, it is once, few, many or the class of an expanded clone; other rows omit it.

V gene	clone size	J gene	D gene	CDR3 length	CDR3 protein	CDR3 DNA
TRBV3-1	once	TRBJ2-5	TRBD2	17	CASSLTLAGVGVETQYF	TGTGCCAGCAGCTTAACCTTAGCGGGAGTGGGCGTAGAGACCCAGTACTTC
TRBV29-1	few	TRBJ2-7	TRBD2	11	CSARGGYAQYF	TGCAGCGCCCGGGGGGGATACGCGCAGTACTTC
TRBV29-1	few	TRBJ1-5	-	12	CSVQGRNQPQHF	TGCAGCGTCCAGGGGCGAAATCAGCCCCAGCATTTT
TRBV20-1	-	TRBJ2-1	TRBD1	14	CSASGTGGYNEQFF	TGCAGTGCTTCCGGGACAGGGGGTTACAATGAGCAGTTCTTC
TRBV4-3	-	TRBJ2-2	TRBD1	15	CASGPGQGGGGELFF	TGCGCCAGCGGACCGGGACAGGGTGGAGGCGGGGAGCTGTTTTTT
TRBV5-1	-	TRBJ2-1	-	16	CASSLSLSGRSNEQFF	TGCGCCAGCAGCTTGTCGTTGAGCGGCAGATCCAATGAGCAGTTCTTC
TRBV7-7	few	TRBJ2-2	-	17	CASSLAKVIGSTGELFF	TGTGCTAGCAGCTTAGCGAAGGTGATAGGGAGCACCGGGGAGCTGTTTTTT
TRBV7-9	many	TRBJ2-5	TRBD2	14	CASSQGLAQETQYF	TGTGCCAGCAGCCAGGGACTAGCTCAAGAGACCCAGTACTTC
TRBV10-3	few	TRBJ2-3	TRBD1	20	CAISGLFMAGGVQDTDTQYF	TGTGCCATCAGTGGCTTATTCATGGCAGGGGGCGTTCAGGACACAGATACGCAGTATTTT
TRBV6-5	few	TRBJ2-7	TRBD1	16	CASSFTHETGGFEQYF	TGTGCCAGCAGCTTTACTCATGAGACAGGGGGTTTCGAGCAGTACTTC
TRBV5-1	few	TRBJ2-7	-	15	CASSLSTGSLYEQYF	TGCGCCAGCAGCCTTTCGACAGGTTCCCTCTACGAGCAGTACTTC
TRBV12-3/TRBV12-4	-	TRBJ2-5	-	17	CASTTPRPRGRGETQYF	TGTGCCAGCACCACTCCCCGCCCCCGCGGGCGAGGGGAGACCCAGTACTTC
TRBV20-1	-	TRBJ2-1	-	16	CSARGNGRDAYNEQFF	TGCAGTGCTAGAGGAAACGGGCGGGACGCCTACAATGAGCAGTTCTTC
TRBV7-2	-	TRBJ1-2	-	17	CASSLLSSFGGWDGYTF	TGTGCCAGCAGCTTACTCTCCAGCTTCGGGGGCTGGGATGGCTACACCTTC
TRBV12-3/TRBV12-4	many	TRBJ2-7	TRBD1	12	CASSITGVEQYF	TGTGCCAGCAGCATCACAGGGGTCGAGCAGTACTTC
TRBV12-3/TRBV12-4	-	TRBJ1-6	-	15	CASSPLPGQISPLHF	TGTGCCAGCAGTCCTCTGCCCGGACAGATTTCACCCCTCCACTTT
TRBV28	few	TRBJ1-1	-	17	CASSFSTTDRMNTEAFF	TGTGCCAGCAGTTTCTCCACGACAGACCGTATGAACACTGAAGCTTTCTTT
TRBV18	many	TRBJ1-2	TRBD1	14	CASSPMDRGSGYTF	TGTGCCAGCTCACCAATGGACAGGGGATCCGGCTACACCTTC
TRBV20-1	-	TRBJ1-2	TRBD1	11	CSGGQGLGYTF	TGCAGTGGAGGACAGGGACTTGGCTACACCTTC
TRBV3-1	few	TRBJ2-6	TRBD2	18	CASSQGASGPSGANVLTF	TGTGCCAGCAGCCAAGGAGCTAGCGGTCCCTCTGGGGCCAACGTCCTGACTTTC
TRBV6-5	few	TRBJ2-3	-	17	CASSSFSVARGTDTQYF	TGTGCCAGCAGTTCCTTTTCGGTGGCGCGGGGCACAGATACGCAGTATTTT
TRBV9	few	TRBJ2-1	-	13	CASSVLDVGEQFF	TGTGCCAGCAGCGTACTGGATGTGGGTGAGCAGTTCTTC
TRBV6-5	few	TRBJ2-5	TRBD1	15	CASSYTPDRVETQYF	TGTGCCAGCAGTTATACCCCGGACAGGGTTGAGACCCAGTACTTC
TRBV30	-	TRBJ1-1	-	12	CAWSLRVTEAFF	TGTGCCTGGAGCCTCAGGGTTACTGAAGCTTTCTTT
TRBV28	many	TRBJ1-2	-	12	CASSGGVYGYTF	TGTGCCAGCAGTGGAGGGGTCTATGGCTACACCTTC
TRBV7-2	few	TRBJ2-2	TRBD2	16	CASSLYPGGATGELFF	TGTGCCAGCAGCTTATATCCGGGAGGTGCTACCGGGGAGCTGTTTTTT
TRBV29-1	-	TRBJ1-1	TRBD1	12	CSLDRGPTEAFF	TGCAGCCTGGACAGGGGTCCCACTGAAGCTTTCTTT
TRBV21-1	many	TRBJ1-1	-	12	CASSKGSAEAFF	TGTGCCAGCAGCAAAGGGTCAGCTGAAGCTTTCTTT
TRBV7-7	-	TRBJ2-7	-	18	CASSPIGGDGVNAYEQYF	TGTGCTAGCAGCCCGATTGGGGGTGACGGTGTAAATGCCTACGAGCAGTACTTC
TRBV27	few	TRBJ2-7	TRBD2	14	CASSFASGDYEQYF	TGTGCCAGCAGTTTTGCTAGCGGAGACTACGAGCAGTACTTC
TRBV20-1	few	TRBJ1-4	TRBD1	19	CSARAFPDRIRATNEKLFF	TGCAGTGCTAGGGCCTTCCCGGACAGGATACGTGCAACTAATGAAAAACTGTTTTTT
TRBV20-1	once	TRBJ2-7	-	14	CSASSQGRHAQQYF	TGCAGTGCCAGTTCCCAAGGGCGGCACGCCCAGCAGTACTTC
TRBV12-3/TRBV12-4	-	TRBJ1-2	-	13	CASTAGGARGYTF	TGTGCCAGCACCGCGGGGGGGGCGCGGGGCTACACCTTC
TRBV28	few	TRBJ1-1	-	15	CASSLRAGKPTEAFF	TGTGCCAGCAGTTTACGAGCAGGGAAACCCACTGAAGCTTTCTTT
TRBV28	-	TRBJ2-1	TRBD2	15	CARPESGSGNNEQFF	TGTGCCAGACCCGAGAGCGGGAGTGGTAACAATGAGCAGTTCTTC
TRBV29-1	few	TRBJ2-7	-	14	CSVEDRRGNYEQYF	TGCAGCGTTGAAGATCGCAGGGGCAACTACGAGCAGTACTTC
TRBV20-1	-	TRBJ2-2	TRBD1	15	CSAPRQGVSIGELFF	TGCAGTGCGCCTCGACAGGGGGTGAGCATCGGGGAGCTGTTTTTT
TRBV11-1	-	TRBJ2-1	TRBD2	18	CASSLVFGRALLYNEQFF	TGTGCCAGCAGCTTAGTCTTCGGGAGGGCCCTATTGTACAATGAGCAGTTCTTC
TRBV5-6	few	TRBJ1-2	-	16	CASSPSGAGGIYGYTF	TGTGCCAGCAGCCCCTCAGGGGCAGGTGGGATATATGGCTACACCTTC
TRBV7-2	many	TRBJ2-3	-	12	CASSPDTDTQYF	TGTGCCAGCAGCCCGGACACAGATACGCAGTATTTT
TRBV20-1	many	TRBJ2-3	-	14	CSAKKAGRRDTQYF	TGCAGTGCTAAGAAGGCAGGGAGACGAGATACGCAGTATTTT
TRBV24-1	-	TRBJ2-3	TRBD2	16	CATSEPGLARSDTQYF	TGTGCCACCAGTGAGCCGGGACTAGCGCGATCAGATACGCAGTATTTT
TRBV2	-	TRBJ2-5	TRBD2	15	CASTLSGRGEQTQYF	TGTGCCAGCACCCTTAGCGGGAGAGGGGAACAGACCCAGTACTTC
TRBV6-4	-	TRBJ2-3	-	13	CASSDLSTDTQYF	TGTGCCAGCAGTGACTTGAGCACAGATACGCAGTATTTT
TRBV7-2	few	TRBJ1-1	-	14	CAGLPGTLNTEAFF	TGTGCCGGGCTCCCCGGGACTCTGAACACTGAAGCTTTCTTT
TRBV12-3/TRBV12-4	few	TRBJ1-1	TRBD1	16	CASRLYRGLIGTEAFF	TGTGCCAGCCGCCTGTACAGGGGGCTGATCGGCACTGAAGCTTTCTTT
TRBV6-2/TRBV6-3	few	TRBJ2-7	TRBD2	20	CASSYSGRSRDYQNSYEQYF	TGTGCCAGCAGTTACTCGGGGCGATCAAGGGACTACCAGAATTCATACGAGCAGTACTTC
TRBV4-3	few	TRBJ2-6	-	16	CASSQVWDSGANVLTF	TGCGCCAGCAGCCAAGTCTGGGACTCTGGGGCCAACGTCCTGACTTTC
TRBV10-3	-	TRBJ2-2	TRBD1	15	CAIHAGTGDTGELFF	TGTGCCATCCATGCCGGGACAGGGGACACCGGGGAGCTGTTTTTT
TRBV4-3	few	TRBJ1-1	-	15	CASSQDLRAGTEAFF	TGCGCCAGCAGCCAAGATCTCAGGGCCGGCACTGAAGCTTTCTTT
TRBV29-1	few	TRBJ2-4	-	13	CSHGGGGGDIQYF	TGCAGCCACGGAGGGGGAGGTGGGGACATTCAGTACTTC
TRBV7-9	many	TRBJ2-7	TRBD2	15	CASSLGLGGSHEQYF	TGTGCCAGCAGCTTAGGGCTAGGCGGGAGTCACGAGCAGTACTTC
TRBV29-1	few	TRBJ2-7	TRBD2	12	CSVEGLTYEQYF	TGCAGCGTTGAGGGACTAACCTACGAGCAGTACTTC
TRBV20-1	-	TRBJ1-1	-	12	CSASLGATEAFF	TGCAGTGCTAGTCTGGGGGCCACTGAAGCTTTCTTT
TRBV29-1	-	TRBJ2-1	-	12	CSVGEGYNEQFF	TGCAGCGTTGGAGAGGGCTACAATGAGCAGTTCTTC
TRBV27	few	TRBJ2-6	TRBD2	17	CASSLLAGGSGANVLTF	TGTGCCAGCAGTTTATTAGCGGGGGGCTCTGGGGCCAACGTCCTGACTTTC
TRBV21-1	few	TRBJ2-7	-	17	CASSKVSRDRSSYEQYF	TGTGCCAGCAGCAAAGTTAGTCGGGACCGAAGCTCCTACGAGCAGTACTTC
TRBV2	-	TRBJ2-1	TRBD2	17	CASAPPAGGRSYNEQFF	TGTGCCAGCGCTCCCCCGGCGGGAGGTCGGTCCTACAATGAGCAGTTCTTC
TRBV29-1	-	TRBJ2-7	-	13	CSVGGVVRNEQYF	TGCAGCGTAGGGGGGGTTGTGAGGAACGAGCAGTACTTC
TRBV28	-	TRBJ2-3	TRBD2	14	CASIGLAGGDTQYF	TGTGCCAGCATCGGACTAGCGGGAGGAGATACGCAGTATTTT